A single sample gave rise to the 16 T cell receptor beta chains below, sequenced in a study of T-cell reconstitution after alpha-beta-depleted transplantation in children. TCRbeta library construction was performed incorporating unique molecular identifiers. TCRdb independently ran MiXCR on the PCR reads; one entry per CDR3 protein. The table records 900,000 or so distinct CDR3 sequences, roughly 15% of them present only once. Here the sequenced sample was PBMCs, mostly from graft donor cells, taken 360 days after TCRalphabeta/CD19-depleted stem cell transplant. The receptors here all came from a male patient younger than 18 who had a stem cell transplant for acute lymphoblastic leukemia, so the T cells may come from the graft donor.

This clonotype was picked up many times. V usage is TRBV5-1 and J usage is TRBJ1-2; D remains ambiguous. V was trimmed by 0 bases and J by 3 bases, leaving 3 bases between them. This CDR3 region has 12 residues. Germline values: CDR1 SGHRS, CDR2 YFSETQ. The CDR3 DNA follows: TGCGCCAGCAGCTTGGAAGACTATGGCTACACCTTC. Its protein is CASSLEDYGYTF.

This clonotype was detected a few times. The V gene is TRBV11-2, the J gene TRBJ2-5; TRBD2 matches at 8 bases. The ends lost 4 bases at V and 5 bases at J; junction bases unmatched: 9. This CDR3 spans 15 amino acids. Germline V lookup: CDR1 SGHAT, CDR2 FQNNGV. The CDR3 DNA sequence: TGTGCCAGCAGCTCACCGGGACTAGGTAGTGAGACCCAGTACTTC. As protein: CASSSPGLGSETQYF.

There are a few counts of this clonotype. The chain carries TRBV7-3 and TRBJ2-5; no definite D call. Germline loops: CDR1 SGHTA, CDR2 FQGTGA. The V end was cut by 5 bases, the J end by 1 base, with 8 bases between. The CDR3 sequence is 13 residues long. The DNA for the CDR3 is TGTGCCAGCAGCCCCCAGGTCCAAGAGACCCAGTACTTC. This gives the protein CASSPQVQETQYF.

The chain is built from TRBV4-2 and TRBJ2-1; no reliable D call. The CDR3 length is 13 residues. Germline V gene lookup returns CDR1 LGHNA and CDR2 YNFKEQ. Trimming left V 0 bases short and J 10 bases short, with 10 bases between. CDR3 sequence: CASSQESGIEQFF. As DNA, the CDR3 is TGTGCCAGCAGCCAAGAATCAGGTATCGAGCAGTTCTTC.

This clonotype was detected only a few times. The CDR3 loop reads CASSITALNTGELFF. The CDR3 bases are TGTGCCAGCAGCATAACAGCTCTCAACACCGGGGAGCTGTTTTTT. This chain joins TRBV7-9 and TRBJ2-2; D is ambiguous. V lost 5 bases, J lost 2 bases, and 12 bases lay in between. Germline V gene lookup returns CDR1 SEHNR and CDR2 FQNEAQ (reference sequence). The CDR3 loop spans 15 amino acids.

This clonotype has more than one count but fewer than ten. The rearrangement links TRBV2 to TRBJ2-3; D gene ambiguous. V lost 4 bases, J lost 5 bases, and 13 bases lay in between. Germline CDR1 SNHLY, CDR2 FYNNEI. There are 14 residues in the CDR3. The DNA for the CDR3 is TGTGCCAGCAGTGCTTGGTTGGTCAAAGATACGCAGTATTTT. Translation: CASSAWLVKDTQYF.

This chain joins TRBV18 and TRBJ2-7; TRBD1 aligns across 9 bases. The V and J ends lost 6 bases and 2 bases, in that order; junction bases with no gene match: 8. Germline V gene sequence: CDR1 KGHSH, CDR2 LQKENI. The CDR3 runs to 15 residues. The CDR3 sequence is CASSPRGQGAYEQYF. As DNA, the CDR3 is TGTGCCAGCTCTCCTAGGGGACAGGGAGCCTACGAGCAGTACTTC.

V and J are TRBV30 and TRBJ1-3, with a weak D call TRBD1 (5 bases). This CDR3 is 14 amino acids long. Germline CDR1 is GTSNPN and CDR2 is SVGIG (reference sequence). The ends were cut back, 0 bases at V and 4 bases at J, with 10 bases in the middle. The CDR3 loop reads CAWSVDRRGNTIYF. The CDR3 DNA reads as TGTGCCTGGAGTGTTGACAGAAGGGGAAACACCATATATTTT.

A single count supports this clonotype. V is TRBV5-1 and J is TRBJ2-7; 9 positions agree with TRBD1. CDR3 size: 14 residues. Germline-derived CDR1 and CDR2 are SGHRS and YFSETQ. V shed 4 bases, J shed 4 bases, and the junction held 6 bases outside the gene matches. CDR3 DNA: TGCGCCAGCAGCAACGGGACAGGGCGTTACGAGCAGTACTTC. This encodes CASSNGTGRYEQYF.

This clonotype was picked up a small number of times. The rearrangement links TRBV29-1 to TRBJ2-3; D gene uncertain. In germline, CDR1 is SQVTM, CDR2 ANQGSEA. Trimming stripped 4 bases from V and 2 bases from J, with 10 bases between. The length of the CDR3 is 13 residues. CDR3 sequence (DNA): TGCAGCGTTGGGCTCAGGTTCACAGATACGCAGTATTTT. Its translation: CSVGLRFTDTQYF.

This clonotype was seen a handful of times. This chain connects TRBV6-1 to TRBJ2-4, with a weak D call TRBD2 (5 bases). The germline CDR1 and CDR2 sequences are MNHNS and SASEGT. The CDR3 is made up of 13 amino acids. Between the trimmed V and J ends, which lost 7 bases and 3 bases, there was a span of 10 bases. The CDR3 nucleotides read TGTGCCAGCACCCTAGGACTCAAAAACATTCAGTACTTC. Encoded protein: CASTLGLKNIQYF.

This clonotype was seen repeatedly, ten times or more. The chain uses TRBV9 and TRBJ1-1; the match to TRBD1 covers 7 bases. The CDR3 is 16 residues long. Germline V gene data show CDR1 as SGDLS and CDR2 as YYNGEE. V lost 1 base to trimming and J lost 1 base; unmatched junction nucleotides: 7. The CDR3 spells CASSVHVGQENTEAFF. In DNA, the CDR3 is TGTGCCAGCAGCGTACACGTTGGACAGGAGAACACTGAAGCTTTCTTT. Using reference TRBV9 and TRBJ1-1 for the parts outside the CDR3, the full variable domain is DSGVTQTPKHLITATGQRVTLRCSPRSGDLSVYWYQQSLDQGLQFLIQYYNGEERAKGNILERFSAQQFPDLHSELNLSSLELGDSALYFCASSVHVGQENTEAFFGQGTRLTVV.

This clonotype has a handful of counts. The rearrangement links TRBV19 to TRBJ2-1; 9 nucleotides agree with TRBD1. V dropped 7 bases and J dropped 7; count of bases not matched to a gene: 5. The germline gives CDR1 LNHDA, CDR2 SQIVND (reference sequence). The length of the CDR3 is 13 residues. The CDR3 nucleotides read TGTGCCAGTAAGGGGACAGGGAGGAATGAGCAGTTCTTC. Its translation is CASKGTGRNEQFF.

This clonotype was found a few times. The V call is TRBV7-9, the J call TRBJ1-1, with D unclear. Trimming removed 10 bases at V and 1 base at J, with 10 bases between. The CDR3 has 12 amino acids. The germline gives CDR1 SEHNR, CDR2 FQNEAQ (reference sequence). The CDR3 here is CATAHGNTEAFF. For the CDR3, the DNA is TGTGCCACCGCACACGGGAACACTGAAGCTTTCTTT.

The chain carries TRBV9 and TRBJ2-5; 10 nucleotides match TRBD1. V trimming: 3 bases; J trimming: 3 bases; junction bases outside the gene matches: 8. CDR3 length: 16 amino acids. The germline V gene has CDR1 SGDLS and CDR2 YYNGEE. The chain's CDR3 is CASSAGAGQGKETQYF. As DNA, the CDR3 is TGTGCCAGCAGCGCGGGGGCGGGACAGGGGAAAGAGACCCAGTACTTC.

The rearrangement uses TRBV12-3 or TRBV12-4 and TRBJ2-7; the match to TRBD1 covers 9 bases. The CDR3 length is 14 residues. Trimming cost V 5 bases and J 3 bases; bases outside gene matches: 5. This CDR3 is CASSRRTGDYEQYF. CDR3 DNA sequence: TGTGCCAGCAGTAGAAGGACAGGGGACTACGAGCAGTACTTC.